Described below is a single TCR beta chain sequence and its context. It has no known antigen specificity. No quality values exist for individual bases; no much larger clone is one base distant. These data originate in a study of T cell responses to AZD1222 COVID-19 vaccine (dated by TCRdb to about 2021). At the level of the whole study: Because spike-specific TCR depth and breadth did not differ between the two schedules, AZD1222 recipients who got a second dose at roughly 4 weeks were pooled with those who got a second dose at roughly 12 weeks. TCR sequencing was performed for over 230 trial participants, of whom about 200 were given two doses of AZD1222 and some 26 were given two doses of MenACWY control vaccine. Trial participants were enrolled by age into subgroups of 18-55, 56-69 and 70-plus years, and around 150, 28 and 57 TCR-sequenced participants, respectively, were included in these subgroups.

V drops 1 base and J drops 1 base, leaving 8 bases in between. The CDR3 goes from the cysteine to the phenylalanine over 14 residues. Just CDR3 DNA is preserved here, 42 bases in frame from base 1. The CDR1 and CDR2 encoded by the germline V gene are SGHDT and YYEEEE. The CDR3 regions of human TCRbeta chains were analyzed by immunosequencing. Per the source publication's procedure: Repertoire TCRs were matched against a reference library of SARS-CoV-2-specific TCRs generated with the MIRA antigen-specificity platform. Breadth was defined as the fraction of unique TCRs that were SARS-CoV-2-associated, and depth was defined as the fraction of total T cells that were SARS-CoV-2-associated. Each spike-specific TCR was assigned to its reactive spike region and to a CD4 or CD8 class using the MIRA data. Log10-transformed breadth and depth values were compared by one-way ANOVA with Sidak's multiple comparisons tests. In TCRdb, the immuneACCESS table is reduced to in-frame sequences with V and J assigned. These tables do not hold every clone; where another copy was compared, an unresolved V gene accounts for under half, and the others remain unexplained. That table supplies the V and J calls and clone size; D and trimming were determined from the DNA. Present in this sample are some 110,000 clones, 85% to 95% of which were seen just once. The leading ten clones occupy about 2.7% of the sample.

This specimen's time point label, per the study, means: baseline before first vaccination. The vaccinee samples were drawn from two UK trials, COV001 and COV002, one of which was a single-blind randomized controlled phase 2/3 trial testing AZD1222 (ChAdOx1 nCoV-19) in healthy adults. For TCRbeta chain sequencing, PBMC samples from trial participants were taken at day 0 and at day 28 after the second dose. The investigation overall reported the following: After two AZD1222 doses, both the breadth and the depth of spike-specific TCRs were significantly higher than at day 0 and than in MenACWY recipients. Reportedly, almost half of the unique spike-specific TCRs recognized epitopes lying outside the regions that are mutated in the B.1.351 and B.1.1.7 variants. In the small 56-69-year group, the increase in depth fell short of significance, most likely because of low power. Vaccine-associated CD4 TCRs spanned the whole spike protein, with dominant responses in regions 160-218 and 743-854. Participants were mostly white British and included more females than males, and it was suggested by the authors that clonal diversity may have been underestimated. Only five or six AZD1222 recipients were SARS-CoV-2 seropositive at baseline, limiting conclusions about previously exposed vaccinees. Because no samples from the day 14 peak response were available, repertoires could be characterized only after the peak T cell response.

The clonotype comes from an adult in good health. The chain uses TRBV5-6 and TRBJ2-5, with the D gene call left open. The sample was peripheral blood, taken on day 0 of AZD1222 vaccination. The sequenced DNA: TGTGCCAGCAGCTTGTGGGCTACCCAAGAGACCCAGTACTTC. The resulting protein is CASSLWATQETQYF.